This T cell receptor (beta chain) was sequenced in a study of blood T cell repertoires in COVID-19. The J segment lost 3 bases and the V segment lost 4 bases, leaving 3 bases of the junction unmatched. CDR1 and CDR2 from the germline V gene are MGHRA and YSYEKL. The CDR3 has 14 amino acids. Seattle-derived patients entered the study during active infection and were followed longitudinally. Clones were sequenced by immunoSEQ multiplex PCR, and TCRdb holds only the in-frame ones, with some missing. The sample has just under 45,000 clones; roughly 89% are singletons. The sequence derives from a man aged 35 to 55 with COVID-19, enrolled during active disease. V usage is TRBV4-1 and J usage is TRBJ2-7; 10 positions match TRBD2. The sequenced sample consisted of peripheral blood. CDR3 sequence reads: CASSRGTSDYEQYF. CDR3 bases: TGCGCCAGCAGCCGCGGGACTAGCGACTACGAGCAGTACTTC.